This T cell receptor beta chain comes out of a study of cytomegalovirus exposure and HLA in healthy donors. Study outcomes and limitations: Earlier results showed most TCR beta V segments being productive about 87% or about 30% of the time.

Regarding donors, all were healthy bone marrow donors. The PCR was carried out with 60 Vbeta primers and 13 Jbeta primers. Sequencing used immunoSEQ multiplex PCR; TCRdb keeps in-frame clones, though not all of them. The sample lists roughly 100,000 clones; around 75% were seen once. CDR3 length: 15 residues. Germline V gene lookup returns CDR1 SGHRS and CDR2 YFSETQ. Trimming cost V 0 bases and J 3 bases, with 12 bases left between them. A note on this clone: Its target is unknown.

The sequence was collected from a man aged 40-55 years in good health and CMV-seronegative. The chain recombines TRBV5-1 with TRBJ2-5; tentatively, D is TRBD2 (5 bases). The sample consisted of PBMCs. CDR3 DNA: TGCGCCAGCAGCTTGGTGGCGGGCCACGAAGAGACCCAGTACTTC. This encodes CASSLVAGHEETQYF.